One and the same sample provided the 30 T cell receptor beta chains below, sequenced in a study of T cells expressing NK-cell markers. Reprocessing the 5' RACE reads, TCRdb reports a single entry for every CDR3 protein and omits DNA. The listing records around 260,000 distinct CDR3 sequences. The sample comprised blood T cells: a sorted CD56 or NKG2C T cell subset, CD4+ or CD8+ T cells, or bulk PBMC T cells (not recorded which). Receptor source: a woman between 18 and 75 years old in good health.

The CDR3 region is CSAKGGETQYF. The rearrangement joins TRBV20-1 to TRBJ2-5; TCRdb's D call of TRBD1 is untestable without DNA. The CDR3 has 11 residues. The germline V gene encodes CDR1 DFQATT and CDR2 SNEGSKA (reference sequence).

The chain has TRBV20-1 and TRBJ2-3. Germline V gives CDR1 DFQATT, CDR2 SNEGSKA (reference sequence). The CDR3 has 14 residues. CDR3 protein: CSARQVGGTDTQYF.

The CDR3 protein is CASSEFGGYGYTF. The V gene is TRBV2, the J gene TRBJ1-2; TCRdb outputs TRBD1, but without DNA this stays unchecked. Germline V gene sequence: CDR1 SNHLY, CDR2 FYNNEI. The CDR3 is made up of 13 amino acids.

V is TRBV7-2 and J is TRBJ2-5; lacking DNA, the TRBD1 call made by TCRdb goes unchecked. Germline CDR1 SGHTA, CDR2 FQGNSA. This CDR3 has 15 amino acids. The CDR3 sequence: CASSNSGGRGETQYF.

This chain connects TRBV11-2 to TRBJ2-1; without DNA, the TCRdb call of TRBD1 cannot be checked. Per the germline V gene, CDR1 is SGHAT and CDR2 is FQNNGV. The CDR3 is 16 amino acids. The CDR3 is CASSLDSPYRYNEQFF.

The J gene is TRBJ2-7, the V gene TRBV20-1; TCRdb calls TRBD2, which cannot be checked without DNA. The CDR3 extends over 15 amino acids. CDR1 and CDR2 from the germline V gene are DFQATT and SNEGSKA (reference sequence). The CDR3 reads CSAPALGLARIEQYF.

V usage is TRBV29-1 and J usage is TRBJ1-2. This CDR3 is 12 amino acids long. Germline-derived CDR1 and CDR2 are SQVTM and ANQGSEA. The CDR3 loop is CSVHQGGYGYTF.

The chain has TRBV7-9 and TRBJ1-1; TCRdb outputs TRBD1, but without DNA this stays unchecked. The CDR3 length is 15 residues. Looked up from germline, CDR1 is SEHNR and CDR2 is FQNEAQ (reference sequence). The CDR3 sequence is CASITPGQGDTEAFF.

CDR3 amino acids: CASSGRQGADTEAFF. The chain recombines TRBV5-6 with TRBJ1-1; with no DNA, the TCRdb D assignment of TRBD1 cannot be verified. The CDR3 is 15 amino acids. The germline CDR1 and CDR2 sequences are SGHDT and YYEEEE.

The chain links TRBV4-3 to TRBJ2-1. The CDR3 consists of 15 residues. Germline CDR1 is LGHNA and CDR2 is YSLEER. CDR3 sequence reads: CASSLRGTSYNEQFF.

The rearrangement joins TRBV30 to TRBJ2-1; the TRBD2 assignment by TCRdb is unverifiable without DNA. The CDR3 has 15 amino acids. The germline V gene encodes CDR1 GTSNPN and CDR2 SVGIG (reference sequence). The chain's CDR3 is CAWSPGLAGYNEQFF.

V gene TRBV12-3 or TRBV12-4 combines with J gene TRBJ2-6. The CDR3 consists of 15 residues. The CDR3 reads CASSLWVSGANVLTF.

The rearrangement links TRBV12-3 or TRBV12-4 to TRBJ1-5. The CDR3 is made up of 13 amino acids. The CDR3 reads CASSLVAITPQHF.

The rearrangement links TRBV28 to TRBJ1-5. CDR1 is MDHEN, CDR2 SYDVKM, per germline. There are 13 residues in the CDR3. CDR3 region: CASSLEGFQPQHF.

The chain recombines TRBV11-1 with TRBJ2-5. Germline loops: CDR1 SGHAT, CDR2 FQDESV (reference sequence). This CDR3 comprises 14 residues. The CDR3 loop reads CASSLLGTSETQYF.

The rearrangement links TRBV18 to TRBJ2-2; TCRdb names TRBD2, which stays unverified in the absence of DNA. The CDR3 is 16 residues long. Germline assignment: CDR1 KGHSH and CDR2 LQKENI. The CDR3 protein is CASSPGLRQTTGELFF.

CDR3: CASSLAGANEQFF. The gene calls are TRBV7-9 and TRBJ2-1; TCRdb picks TRBD1, but there is no DNA to check that call. Germline V gene sequence: CDR1 SEHNR, CDR2 FQNEAQ (reference sequence). The CDR3 spans 13 residues.

The chain links TRBV5-5 to TRBJ2-7; TCRdb selects TRBD1, and the lack of DNA leaves this call unchecked. Germline V CDR1 and CDR2: SGHKS, YYEKEE (reference sequence). The CDR3 is made up of 14 amino acids. CDR3 protein: CASSLPGQPYEQYF.

The V gene is TRBV29-1, the J gene TRBJ2-2; without DNA, the TCRdb call of TRBD1 cannot be checked. Germline V gives CDR1 SQVTM, CDR2 ANQGSEA. CDR3 length: 12 amino acids. This chain's CDR3 is CSVYTGVGELFF.

The genes are TRBV19 and TRBJ2-2; the TRBD1 assignment by TCRdb is unverifiable without DNA. CDR1 LNHDA and CDR2 SQIVND come from the germline V gene (reference sequence). CDR3 size: 14 residues. CDR3: CASSGQRATGELFF.

The rearrangement joins TRBV15 to TRBJ2-7; TCRdb's assignment of TRBD2 cannot be checked, as there is no DNA. Germline lookup yields CDR1 LNHNV and CDR2 YYDKDF (reference sequence). The CDR3 has 15 residues. This CDR3 is CATSRDRSGRYEQYF.

This chain's CDR3 is CSVVKGAGIQYF. V and J are TRBV29-1 and TRBJ2-4; lacking DNA, the TRBD1 call made by TCRdb goes unchecked. The germline V gene has CDR1 SQVTM and CDR2 ANQGSEA. This CDR3 has 12 residues.

CDR3 residues: CASSQDMGKSSEAFF. The genes are TRBV4-2 and TRBJ1-1. CDR3 size: 15 residues. Germline CDR1 reads LGHNA; CDR2 reads YNFKEQ.

The J gene is TRBJ2-3, the V gene TRBV7-9. Germline V gives CDR1 SEHNR, CDR2 FQNEAQ (reference sequence). The CDR3 extends over 15 amino acids. CDR3 amino acids: CARSLGLASTDTQYF.

V is TRBV20-1 and J is TRBJ1-1. Germline-derived CDR1 and CDR2 are DFQATT and SNEGSKA (reference sequence). The CDR3 totals 11 residues. This CDR3 is CSALKAGEAFF.

V usage is TRBV30 and J usage is TRBJ1-1. The CDR3 extends over 11 amino acids. CDR1 and CDR2 from the germline V gene are GTSNPN and SVGIG (reference sequence). CDR3 region: CAWRLGTEAFF.

The chain has TRBV6-2 or TRBV6-3 and TRBJ1-1; the D call from TCRdb, TRBD1, cannot be confirmed without DNA. CDR1 MNHEY and CDR2 SVGEGT come from the germline V gene. The CDR3 is made up of 16 amino acids. CDR3 in amino acids: CASRPPKGRSDTEAFF.

This sequence joins TRBV11-3 and TRBJ2-1; the TCRdb call, TRBD2, lacks DNA for checking. The CDR3 contains 13 residues. Germline V gene lookup returns CDR1 SGHNT and CDR2 YENEEA. CDR3 protein: CARLAGGPDEQFF. The entire variable domain, with the rest obtained from reference TRBV11-3 and TRBJ2-1, is as follows: EAGVVQSPRYKIIEKKQPVAFWCNPISGHNTLYWYLQNLGQGPELLIRYENEEAVDDSQLPKDRFSAERLKGVDSTLKIQPAELGDSAVYLCARLAGGPDEQFFGPGTRLTVL.

The chain carries TRBV4-2 and TRBJ2-1; TCRdb picks TRBD2, but there is no DNA to check that call. Looked up from germline, CDR1 is LGHNA and CDR2 is YNFKEQ. CDR3 length: 15 amino acids. CDR3 protein: CASSQRLASGIREFF.

The chain uses TRBV5-1 and TRBJ2-1; TCRdb names TRBD1, which stays unverified in the absence of DNA. The germline CDR1 and CDR2 sequences are SGHRS and YFSETQ. The CDR3 is made up of 14 amino acids. CDR3 protein: CASSAPSSYNEQFF.